A selection of T cell receptor beta chains follows, all from one sample in a study of T cell repertoires in cytomegalovirus infection. MiXCR, run by TCRdb on the reads, gives a single entry per CDR3 protein. The sample lists 640,000 or so distinct CDR3 sequences; approximately 33% were seen once. No antigen has been identified for these receptors. Sequences were derived from cultured PBMCs, sampled from culture after CMV antigen stimulation. The source of these receptors is a human donor in good health (CMV status not recorded). Some clones in this sample may be carry-over from other donors' samples. Each CDR3 is given with its conserved first and last residue. Each record gives: D gene, J gene, clone size, V gene, CDR3 DNA, CDR3 protein. The D gene is left open where the match is weak. Some rows have no size entry. The others give once, few or many, or a class for an expanded clone.

NA	TRBJ2-3	many	TRBV7-8	TGTGCCAGCAGCTTCGCCCGAGAGACAGATACGCAGTATTTT	CASSFARETDTQYF
TRBD1	TRBJ2-7	NA	TRBV27	TGTGCCAGCAGTCCCCCCGGGACAGGGGTTAACGAGCAGTACTTC	CASSPPGTGVNEQYF
TRBD2	TRBJ2-3	NA	TRBV4-1	TGCGCCAGCAGCCAGATAGCGGGAAACACAAATACGCAGTATTTT	CASSQIAGNTNTQYF
NA	TRBJ1-5	NA	TRBV6-1	TGTGCCAGCAGTGAAATTGAGGGGTTGGGTCAGCCCCAGCATTTT	CASSEIEGLGQPQHF
TRBD2	TRBJ2-7	few	TRBV4-1	TGCGCCAGCAGCCCCGGACTAGCGGGGGCCACTGGCTACGAGCAGTACTTC	CASSPGLAGATGYEQYF
NA	TRBJ2-3	NA	TRBV7-2	TGTGCCAGCAGCCGATGGACGAGGACAGATACGCAGTATTTT	CASSRWTRTDTQYF
TRBD2	TRBJ2-5	NA	TRBV5-4	TGTGCCAGCAGACCCTGGGGGGGACAAGAGACCCAGTACTTC	CASRPWGGQETQYF
NA	TRBJ2-5	NA	TRBV7-6	TGTGCCAGCAGCAAACGGAGGGATTGGGAGACCCAGTACTTC	CASSKRRDWETQYF
NA	TRBJ1-2	few	TRBV7-9	TGTGCCAGCAGCTTAGAGAGCCTGGGGGCACCCTATGGCTACACCTTC	CASSLESLGAPYGYTF
NA	TRBJ2-5	few	TRBV11-2	TGTGCCAGCCACCGAGGGGCACAAGAGACCCAGTACTTC	CASHRGAQETQYF
TRBD2	TRBJ2-3	NA	TRBV4-3	TGCGCCAGCAGCCGAGTAGCGGGAGGGCGGACAGATACGCAGTATTTT	CASSRVAGGRTDTQYF
NA	TRBJ2-1	few	TRBV27	TGTGCCAGCAGTTTTTCGGTCGACCGTAATGAGCAGTTCTTC	CASSFSVDRNEQFF
TRBD2	TRBJ2-3	NA	TRBV6-2/TRBV6-3	TGTGCCAGCAGTACCCCCCGGACTAGCGGTCTCATGGAGGGGGGCACAGATACGCAGTATTTT	CASSTPRTSGLMEGGTDTQYF
NA	TRBJ2-7	few	TRBV12-3/TRBV12-4	TGTGCCAGCAGCTCCCTCGACAGACGGGAGCAGTACTTC	CASSSLDRREQYF
TRBD2	TRBJ2-1	NA	TRBV2	TGTGCCAGCAGGGTAGCGGGGAACTCCTACAATGAGCAGTTCTTC	CASRVAGNSYNEQFF